This T cell receptor (beta chain) derives from a study of cytomegalovirus exposure and HLA in healthy donors. The overall study: Assignment to the Caucasian-associated ancestry cluster applied to less than 85% of the roughly 400 genotyped donors.

60 Vbeta and 13 Jbeta primers were used in PCR. The repertoire was sequenced with immunoSEQ multiplex PCR; TCRdb's copy has only in-frame clones and lacks some. The sample lists 120,000 or so clones, 74% occurring once. The CDR3 loop spans 15 amino acids. The ends lost 1 base at V and 7 bases at J; junction bases unmatched: 10. The V gene's germline CDR1 is SGHTA and CDR2 FQGNSA. On this clone itself: What it binds is not known.

Study-wide points: Despite most TCR sequences being rare, some public TCRs occurred in many donors. The presence/absence work took it that sequencing depth was about the same across donors. Further analysis was carried out later, and it showed several of the most significant clusters appearing linked to common viral pathogens.

The sequenced material came from PBMCs. The J gene is TRBJ2-7, the V gene TRBV7-2, with 7 bases fitting TRBD2. This sequence originates from a man aged 40-49 years in good health and CMV-seropositive. The CDR3 loop reads CASSLDLAVRREQYF. The DNA for the CDR3 is TGTGCCAGCAGCTTAGATCTAGCGGTAAGACGGGAGCAGTACTTC.